These 21 T cell receptor beta chains were sequenced from one sample in a study of blood T cell repertoires in COVID-19. This table comes from immunoSEQ multiplex PCR, and its TCRdb copy is limited to in-frame clones, with some not included. Of some 58,000 clones listed, around 93% are singletons. What was sequenced was peripheral blood. These receptors all stem from a man aged 50 to 59 with active COVID-19.

The rearrangement uses TRBV5-1 and TRBJ1-6, with TRBD1 matching 9 bases. The trim removed 0 bases at V and 9 bases at J, leaving 4 bases unmatched. CDR1 and CDR2 from the germline V gene are SGHRS and YFSETQ. The CDR3 consists of 15 residues. CDR3 region: CASSLGTGGASPLHF. In DNA form, the CDR3 reads TGCGCCAGCAGCTTGGGTACAGGGGGCGCTTCACCCCTCCACTTT.

The chain carries TRBV27 and TRBJ2-2; D might be TRBD1 (5 bases). The germline V gene encodes CDR1 MNHEY and CDR2 SMNVEV (reference sequence). V lost 3 bases to trimming and J lost 5 bases, with 10 bases between them. The CDR3 is 14 amino acids. The CDR3 coding sequence is TGTGCCAGCAGTTTGTCAGGGTCGACCGGGGAGCTGTTTTTT. Its protein product is CASSLSGSTGELFF.

The chain carries TRBV5-1 and TRBJ2-7, with D tentatively TRBD2 (6 bases). Germline CDR1 reads SGHRS; CDR2 reads YFSETQ. V was cut by 4 bases and J by 6 bases, with 17 bases left in between. The CDR3 has 14 amino acids. The CDR3 DNA sequence: TGCGCCAGCAGCGTCCAGGGCGCCGGGGGCGAGCAGTACTTC. The encoded protein is CASSVQGAGGEQYF.

The chain uses TRBV7-9 and TRBJ2-5; TRBD2 matches at 8 bases. This CDR3 is 16 amino acids long. Per the germline V gene, CDR1 is SEHNR and CDR2 is FQNEAQ (reference sequence). V was clipped by 5 bases and J by 4 bases; unmatched bases: 12. CDR3 DNA: TGTGCCAGCAGCCCCTGGAGCGGGGGAGCAAGAGAGACCCAGTACTTC. Amino acids: CASSPWSGGARETQYF.

The rearrangement links TRBV12-3 or TRBV12-4 to TRBJ2-1; TRBD2 is a possible D gene (5 bases). V was clipped by 7 bases and J by 10 bases, with 17 bases between them. This CDR3 is 13 amino acids long. CDR3 DNA: TGTGCCAGCACCCCTGGATTTAGCGAAGAGCAGTTCTTC. This translates into CASTPGFSEEQFF.

This sequence joins TRBV11-2 and TRBJ2-7; 9 positions agree with TRBD2. CDR1 and CDR2 from the germline V gene are SGHAT and FQNNGV. CDR3 length: 14 amino acids. Trimming took 4 bases from V and 4 from J; bases not matched to a gene: 5. CDR3 region: CASSSVRGGYEQYF. In nucleotides, the CDR3 is TGTGCCAGCAGCTCTGTGCGGGGGGGATACGAGCAGTACTTC.

V is TRBV12-3 or TRBV12-4 and J is TRBJ1-2; the D gene is possibly TRBD1 (5 bases). The CDR3 runs to 13 residues. Trimming took off 6 bases at V and 8 bases at J, with 16 bases between the two ends. CDR3 nucleotide sequence: TGTGCCAGCAGCCAAGGGGAGGGATGGGGCTACACCTTC. This sequence encodes CASSQGEGWGYTF.

The chain uses TRBV6-5 and TRBJ1-1; 11 bases map to TRBD1. J lost 11 bases, V lost 9 bases, and 8 bases had no gene match. In germline, CDR1 is MNHEY, CDR2 SVGAGI. The CDR3 is 12 residues long. The CDR3 nucleotides are TGTGCCAGTCCTGGGACAGGGGGTTATGCTTTCTTT. Its protein product is CASPGTGGYAFF.

The V gene is TRBV10-3, the J gene TRBJ2-7; 14 nucleotides align to TRBD2. The V gene's germline CDR1 is ENHRY and CDR2 SYGVKD. The CDR3 extends over 14 amino acids. J was trimmed by 5 bases and V by 6 bases; bases with no gene match: 3. CDR3 nucleotide sequence: TGTGCCATCAGGGGGACTAGCGGGGGCCACGAGCAGTACTTC. Its translation: CAIRGTSGGHEQYF.

This clone occurred a few times. V usage is TRBV13 and J usage is TRBJ2-2; D not certain. The CDR3 has 12 residues. With 10 bases removed from V and 5 bases from J, the gap between germline ends came to 11 bases. Germline CDR1 PRHDT, CDR2 FYEKMQ (reference sequence). The CDR3: CATGTLTGELFF. DNA for the CDR3: TGTGCCACAGGAACTTTGACCGGGGAGCTGTTTTTT.

The chain is built from TRBV7-8 and TRBJ1-6, with unresolved D. The germline V and J ends were trimmed by 7 bases and 5 bases, with 15 bases remaining between them. The CDR3 length is 15 residues. Germline assignment: CDR1 SGHVS and CDR2 FQNEAQ. The CDR3 sequence: CASKPSGGNNSPLHF. CDR3 sequence (DNA): TGTGCCAGCAAACCCTCGGGAGGGAATAATTCACCCCTCCACTTT.

This chain joins TRBV9 and TRBJ1-1, with 10 bases that match TRBD1. V lost 3 bases, J lost 3 bases, and 11 bases stayed unmatched. The CDR3 spans 17 residues. In germline, CDR1 is SGDLS, CDR2 YYNGEE. The CDR3 loop reads CASSARQGASVDTEAFF. The CDR3 DNA sequence: TGTGCCAGCAGCGCCAGACAGGGGGCGTCGGTGGACACTGAAGCTTTCTTT.

The chain recombines TRBV7-3 with TRBJ2-2, with TRBD2 as a possible D gene (6 bases). From germline, CDR1 is SGHTA and CDR2 FQGTGA. The CDR3 extends over 16 amino acids. V was trimmed by 5 bases and J by 2 bases, leaving 15 bases between them. CDR3 sequence: CASSASFGRNTGELFF. The CDR3 region has the DNA TGTGCCAGCAGCGCCTCGTTCGGGAGAAACACCGGGGAGCTGTTTTTT.

J is TRBJ2-3 and V is TRBV3-1 (or the pseudogene TRBV3-2); 8 nucleotides match TRBD2. Trimming removed 0 bases from V and 6 bases from J; junction bases left unmatched: 14. Germline-derived CDR1 and CDR2 are LGHDT and YNNKEL (reference sequence). The CDR3 has 18 amino acids. The CDR3 reads CASSQETAASGLADTQYF. The CDR3 DNA reads TGTGCCAGCAGCCAAGAGACGGCGGCTAGCGGGCTGGCGGATACGCAGTATTTT.

This rearrangement joins TRBV24-1 to TRBJ2-3, with D tentatively TRBD2 (5 bases). The V gene's germline CDR1 is KGHDR and CDR2 SFDVKD. The CDR3 totals 13 residues. V was cut by 6 bases and J by 1 base, with 7 bases left in between. The chain's CDR3 is CATSYGGTDTQYF. The DNA of the CDR3 is TGTGCCACCAGTTACGGGGGCACAGATACGCAGTATTTT.

The chain uses TRBV5-1 and TRBJ2-1, with 10 bases matching TRBD1. Germline loops: CDR1 SGHRS, CDR2 YFSETQ. CDR3 size: 15 residues. Losses at the gene ends were 3 bases for V and 10 bases for J; bases not matched to a gene: 10. This CDR3 is CASSSLRDRGGEQFF. The DNA of the CDR3 is TGCGCCAGCAGCTCACTCCGGGACAGGGGTGGGGAGCAGTTCTTC.

The rearrangement uses TRBV29-1 and TRBJ2-1; D possibly corresponds to TRBD1 (6 bases). The CDR3 length is 16 residues. Trimming removed 0 bases from V and 4 bases from J, with 16 bases in between. Germline V gene sequence: CDR1 SQVTM, CDR2 ANQGSEA. CDR3 in DNA: TGCAGCGTTGAAGATCAGGGTAGGACAGTATACAATGAGCAGTTCTTC. It translates to CSVEDQGRTVYNEQFF.

The chain links TRBV10-1 to TRBJ1-6; D gene ambiguous. Germline assignment: CDR1 WNHNN and CDR2 SYGVQD (reference sequence). This CDR3 is built from 17 residues. V was clipped by 6 bases and J by 10 bases, with 25 bases between them. CDR3 in DNA: TGCGCCAGCAGCTGGAATCCCCCTCGCGGGGTGAGGTCACCCCTCCACTTT. Its protein product is CASSWNPPRGVRSPLHF.

The J gene is TRBJ2-7, the V gene TRBV5-1; 8 bases line up with TRBD2. After removal of 4 bases from V and 2 bases from J, the junction contained 5 bases not matched to a gene. Germline CDR1 SGHRS, CDR2 YFSETQ. This CDR3 contains 14 residues. The CDR3 DNA follows: TGCGCCAGCAGCGGGACTAGTCCGACCTACGAGCAGTACTTC. Protein sequence: CASSGTSPTYEQYF.

V usage is TRBV6-5 and J usage is TRBJ1-1, with D possibly matching TRBD1 (6 bases). V lost 6 bases and J 0 bases, leaving 11 bases between the germline ends. This CDR3 has 14 residues. Per germline, CDR1 MNHEY and CDR2 SVGAGI. The CDR3 loop reads CASRGGHMNTEAFF. CDR3 sequence (DNA): TGTGCCAGCAGAGGGGGACACATGAACACTGAAGCTTTCTTT.

The CDR3 coding sequence is TGTGCCACCAGCAGAGGAGGGACTAGCCAATCCGGGCAGTTCTTC. Its protein is CATSRGGTSQSGQFF. This sequence joins TRBV15 and TRBJ2-1, with 9 bases lining up with TRBD2. The CDR3 length is 15 residues. CDR1 is LNHNV and CDR2 is YYDKDF in the germline V gene (reference sequence). The junction had 10 bases not matched to a gene; V was cut back by 1 base and J by 12 bases.